What follows describes a single T cell receptor beta chain. The data were taken from a study of blood T cell repertoires in COVID-19. This CDR3 has 18 residues. Germline V lookup: CDR1 MDHEN, CDR2 SYDVKM. Trimming cost V 7 bases and J 1 base; bases outside gene matches: 15. As handled by the study authors: Amplification of reference gene primers was used by the study to estimate nucleated cell counts. Sequenced by immunoSEQ multiplex PCR; TCRdb stores in-frame clones only, minus some. V, J and clone size derive from that table, while D and trimming were established from the DNA sequence. The data show roughly 190,000 clones, roughly 91% seen once.

The TCR sequence derives from a human donor in a cohort sampled during active COVID-19. This sequence joins TRBV28 and TRBJ2-3; 9 bases map to TRBD2. The sequencing input was peripheral blood. The CDR3 bases are TGTGCCAGCACCACTCTGGCGGGAGGGCCGTTCGGCACAGATACGCAGTATTTT. It yields the protein CASTTLAGGPFGTDTQYF. The complete variable domain, with remaining parts taken from reference TRBV28 and TRBJ2-3, reads DVKVTQSSRYLVKRTGEKVFLECVQDMDHENMFWYRQDPGLGLRLIYFSYDVKMKEKGDIPEGYSVSREKKERFSLILESASTNQTSMYLCASTTLAGGPFGTDTQYFGPGTRLTVL.